Here is one T cell receptor beta chain with its context. A clone one base away is much larger, so this may be a read error. This entry comes from a study of T-cell reconstitution after alpha-beta-depleted transplantation in children. The CDR3 sequence is 13 residues long. V was cut by 8 bases and J by 6 bases, with 19 bases left in between. CDR1 and CDR2 from the germline V gene are SQVTM and ANQGSEA. The TCRbeta library was prepared with unique molecular identifiers. MiXCR was run by TCRdb on the PCR reads, yielding one entry per CDR3 protein. The repertoire holds 540,000 or so distinct CDR3 sequences, 23% seen once, with 13% to 15% in the top ten.

The J gene is TRBJ1-2, the V gene TRBV29-1, with D possibly being TRBD1 (5 bases). The sequence was collected from a boy younger than two who had a stem cell transplant for acute myeloid leukemia, so the T cells may come from the graft donor. Material: PBMCs, mostly from graft donor cells, obtained 360 days after TCRalphabeta/CD19-depleted stem cell transplant. DNA of the CDR3: TGCAGCTCCCGAGGAGGGGACCGGAATGGCTACACCTTC. Protein product: CSSRGGDRNGYTF.